This T cell receptor (beta chain) derives from a study of early T cells in non-severe SARS-CoV-2 infection. The overall study: The study sequenced bulk RNA from unsorted whole blood, with chains unpaired.

Study-wide findings and caveats: VDJdb matching skewed toward anti-spike CD8 responses, missing private and CD4 specificities.

Ten or more counts support this clonotype. Its antigen is currently unknown. Tagging with unique molecular identifiers was applied to individual cDNA molecules. One entry per CDR3 protein, called by TCRdb with MiXCR from the 5' RACE reads. The sample includes about 60,000 distinct CDR3 sequences, roughly an eighth of them seen just once. The J segment lost 6 bases and the V segment lost 5 bases, leaving 2 bases of the junction unmatched. The CDR3 has 13 residues. Looked up from germline, CDR1 is SGHRS and CDR2 is YFSETQ. Sequencing was done on a sample of whole blood. The clonotype comes from an adult who was a healthcare worker with PCR-confirmed SARS-CoV-2 infection or an uninfected control (not recorded which). The chain joins TRBV5-1 to TRBJ2-2, with 9 bases fitting TRBD1. The CDR3 is CASRGTGSGELFF. The CDR3, as DNA: TGCGCCAGCAGAGGGACAGGGTCCGGGGAGCTGTTTTTT. Together with reference TRBV5-1 and TRBJ2-2, the CDR3 gives the full variable domain: KAGVTQTPRYLIKTRGQQVTLSCSPISGHRSVSWYQQTPGQGLQFLFEYFSETQRNKGNFPGRFSGRQFSNSRSEMNVSTLELGDSALYLCASRGTGSGELFFGEGSRLTVL.